This T cell receptor (beta chain) was profiled in a study of shared clonotypes between healthy human individuals. Study overall: Those who served as donors were a couple of women and three men between the ages of 18 and 49. CD4 naive and memory got three plates each, CD8 naive two, CD8 memory one. Findings and caveats of the study: It was expected that sequencing depth would affect clonotype sharing among donors. Across a handful of donors, naive CD4 shared 4.5% to 6%, naive CD8 around 4%, memory CD4 about 2.5%, memory CD8 around 0.42%.

The germline V gene has CDR1 SGHRS and CDR2 YFSETQ. V was pared by 4 bases and J by 0 bases, with 4 bases between. The CDR3 is 12 residues long. TCRdb's copy holds only in-frame clones and misses some; the assay was immunoSEQ multiplex PCR. The sample carries around 1.1 million clones, around 82% recorded once. A remark on this clone: Its antigen is undetermined.

The J gene is TRBJ1-2, the V gene TRBV5-1, with D unresolved. The sequenced sample consisted of memory CD4+ T cells from PBMCs. This sample's subset: CD45RA-negative fraction. The receptor comes from a man aged 18 to 30 in good health. Some clones in this sample may be carry-over from other donors' samples. As DNA, the CDR3 is TGCGCCAGCAGCCGGTCTAACTATGGCTACACCTTC. It encodes CASSRSNYGYTF.